This TCR beta chain was retrieved from a study of T cells in Graves' hyperthyroidism and ophthalmopathy. The TCR beta CDR3 regions underwent amplification using RNA transcripts as the source. First-round RT-PCR with HTBI primers amplified the TCR CDR3 region. TCRdb called the multiplex PCR reads again in MiXCR, with one record for every CDR3 protein. This table holds roughly 170,000 distinct CDR3 sequences, over 8% found once. Study-wide findings and caveats: Also found in blood were most expanded thyroid clonotypes above 0.001.

This clonotype came up many times. As yet, its antigen is unknown. CDR3 length equals 15 residues. Germline V gene data show CDR1 as MDHEN and CDR2 as SYDVKM. Unmatched junction bases numbered 10, after V lost 8 bases and J lost 7 bases. The receptor's source is a woman aged 18-29 years with Graves' hyperthyroidism that later progressed to Graves' ophthalmopathy. This chain joins TRBV28 and TRBJ2-2, with 10 bases matching TRBD2. The source material was blood. The DNA of the CDR3 is TGTGCCAGCGGGACACTAGCGGGAATCGGCGGGGAGCTGTTTTTT. Protein: CASGTLAGIGGELFF.